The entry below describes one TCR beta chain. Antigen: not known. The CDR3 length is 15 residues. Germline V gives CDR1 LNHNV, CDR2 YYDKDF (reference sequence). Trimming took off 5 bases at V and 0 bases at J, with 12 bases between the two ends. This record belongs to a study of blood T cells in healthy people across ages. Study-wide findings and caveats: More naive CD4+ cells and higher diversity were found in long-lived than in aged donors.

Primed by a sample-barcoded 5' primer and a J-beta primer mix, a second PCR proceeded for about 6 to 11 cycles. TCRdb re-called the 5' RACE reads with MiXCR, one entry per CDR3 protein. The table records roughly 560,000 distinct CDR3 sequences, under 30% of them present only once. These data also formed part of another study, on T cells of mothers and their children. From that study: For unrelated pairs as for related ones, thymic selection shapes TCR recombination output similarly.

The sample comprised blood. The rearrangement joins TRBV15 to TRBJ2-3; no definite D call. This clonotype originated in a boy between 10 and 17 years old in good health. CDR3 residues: CATSPPGSSTDTQYF. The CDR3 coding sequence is TGTGCCACCAGCCCTCCGGGCAGTAGCACAGATACGCAGTATTTT.